Below, 21 T cell receptor beta chains from the same sample are listed, as sequenced in a study of control samples from healthy donors and cancer patients. The method was immunoSEQ multiplex PCR; TCRdb's version includes in-frame clones alone and lacks a portion of them. The repertoire consists of tens of thousands of clones, with around 95% occurring once and the leading ten covering around 0.99%. Sequencing was carried out using blood. Receptors were obtained from a woman aged 18 to 35 in good health.

This sequence joins TRBV6-5 and TRBJ1-4; D remains unclear. This CDR3 is 12 amino acids long. V gave up 6 bases and J gave up 8 bases, with 10 bases separating them. Germline CDR1 is MNHEY and CDR2 is SVGAGI. The CDR3 is CASRVEAEKLFF. DNA of the CDR3: TGTGCCAGCAGAGTAGAAGCGGAAAAACTGTTTTTT.

In DNA form, the CDR3 reads TGTGCCAGCAGTTACTCGGGAGGGACAGGTAACGAGCAGTACTTC. It codes for CASSYSGGTGNEQYF. This chain uses TRBV6-5 with TRBJ2-7; tentatively, D is TRBD1 (8 bases). V was clipped by 0 bases and J by 5 bases, with 14 bases between them. From germline, CDR1 is MNHEY and CDR2 SVGAGI. The CDR3 runs 15 residues.

In the case of this clone: This same CDR3 is encoded by further DNA sequences in the sample. The V and J genes are TRBV29-1 and TRBJ1-1; D unclear. Per the germline V gene, CDR1 is SQVTM and CDR2 is ANQGSEA. V lost 6 bases and J lost 0, with 11 bases in between. This CDR3 contains 13 residues. The CDR3 protein is CSVAGRMNTEAFF. The CDR3 region has the DNA TGCAGCGTCGCCGGACGTATGAACACTGAAGCTTTCTTT.

The rearrangement uses TRBV19 and TRBJ2-7, with D possibly being TRBD2 (5 bases). This CDR3 comprises 12 residues. Germline V lookup: CDR1 LNHDA, CDR2 SQIVND (reference sequence). V lost 5 bases and J lost 9, with 14 bases in between. CDR3 sequence (DNA): TGTGCCAGTAGTCTCGGTCGGGGTCCGCAGTACTTC. Translation: CASSLGRGPQYF.

The genes are TRBV5-1 and TRBJ1-2; D possibly corresponds to TRBD1 (5 bases). CDR1 and CDR2 from the germline V gene are SGHRS and YFSETQ. Trimming removed 0 bases at V and 0 bases at J, with 15 bases between. The CDR3 covers 17 residues. This CDR3 reads CASSLAGGDDSNYGYTF. The CDR3 region has the DNA TGCGCCAGCAGCTTGGCAGGAGGGGATGATTCTAACTATGGCTACACCTTC.

This CDR3 reads CASSSRTGIGEKLFF. The CDR3 DNA reads as TGTGCCAGCAGCTCTCGGACAGGGATTGGTGAAAAACTGTTTTTT. The chain couples TRBV7-2 to TRBJ1-4, with 8 positions matching TRBD1. Losses at the gene ends were 4 bases for V and 7 bases for J; bases not matched to a gene: 8. CDR1 SGHTA and CDR2 FQGNSA come from the germline V gene. CDR3 length: 15 residues.

This chain joins TRBV5-1 and TRBJ1-5; D unclear. Trimming cost V 0 bases and J 4 bases, with 11 bases left between them. CDR1 is SGHRS and CDR2 is YFSETQ in the germline V gene. This CDR3 has 15 residues. CDR3 sequence (DNA): TGCGCCAGCAGCTTGGCCCCAGGTGAAAATCAGCCCCAGCATTTT. Its translation: CASSLAPGENQPQHF.

The genes are TRBV30 and TRBJ1-2; 7 bases are a match to TRBD1. The germline V gene has CDR1 GTSNPN and CDR2 SVGIG (reference sequence). J was trimmed by 0 bases and V by 1 base; bases with no gene match: 5. The CDR3 is made up of 15 amino acids. The CDR3 region has the DNA TGTGCCTGGAGTGGATGGGACAGCTCTAACTATGGCTACACCTTC. Its translation is CAWSGWDSSNYGYTF.

V and J are TRBV5-1 and TRBJ1-1, with D uncertain. V was cut by 4 bases and J by 1 base, with 8 bases left in between. CDR3 length equals 13 residues. Germline CDR1 reads SGHRS; CDR2 reads YFSETQ. In DNA form, the CDR3 reads TGCGCCAGCAGCACAACAAAGAACACTGAAGCTTTCTTT. It specifies CASSTTKNTEAFF.

The V and J genes are TRBV3-1 (or the pseudogene TRBV3-2) and TRBJ2-7; D is ambiguous. The CDR3 contains 16 residues. Trimming left V 4 bases short and J 3 bases short, with 19 bases between. CDR1 LGHDT and CDR2 YNNKEL come from the germline V gene (reference sequence). The CDR3 DNA follows: TGTGCCAGCAGCCTCACCCCTCGACTGAGTAGCTACGAGCAGTACTTC. The encoded protein is CASSLTPRLSSYEQYF.

The chain links TRBV18 to TRBJ2-3; no definite D call. Trimming took off 3 bases at V and 3 bases at J, with 10 bases between the two ends. CDR3 size: 14 residues. Germline V gives CDR1 KGHSH, CDR2 LQKENI. The chain's CDR3 is CASSPGIKTDTQYF. CDR3 in DNA: TGTGCCAGCTCACCTGGGATAAAGACAGATACGCAGTATTTT.

CDR3 nucleotides: TGTGCCAGTGGGCAGAATAGCAATCAGCCCCAGCATTTT. Amino acid sequence: CASGQNSNQPQHF. The V and J genes are TRBV19 and TRBJ1-5; D gene unclear. With 8 bases removed from V and 0 bases from J, the gap between germline ends came to 8 bases. CDR3 length: 13 amino acids. The germline gives CDR1 LNHDA, CDR2 SQIVND (reference sequence). Combining the CDR3 with reference TRBV19 and TRBJ1-5 gives the whole variable domain DGGITQSPKYLFRKEGQNVTLSCEQNLNHDAMYWYRQDPGQGLRLIYYSQIVNDFQKGDIAEGYSVSREKKESFPLTVTSAQKNPTAFYLCASGQNSNQPQHFGDGTRLSIL.

This chain links TRBV6-5 with TRBJ2-3, with D perhaps TRBD1 (6 bases). Between the trimmed V and J ends, which lost 8 bases and 3 bases, there was a span of 18 bases. The CDR3 loop spans 15 amino acids. Germline lookup yields CDR1 MNHEY and CDR2 SVGAGI. DNA for the CDR3: TGTGCCAGCCGCGCGTCAAGGGGGATAACAGATACGCAGTATTTT. It codes for CASRASRGITDTQYF.

J is TRBJ1-1 and V is TRBV28; D not certain. The CDR3 loop spans 12 amino acids. V shed 3 bases and J shed 11 bases, with 13 bases lying between them. The V gene's germline CDR1 is MDHEN and CDR2 SYDVKM. The CDR3 DNA follows: TGTGCCAGCAGTTTCCTTCAGGACCTGGCTTTCTTT. Translating gives CASSFLQDLAFF.

V usage is TRBV5-1 and J usage is TRBJ1-2; TRBD1 is a possible D gene (5 bases). V shed 2 bases and J shed 6 bases, with 14 bases lying between them. In germline, CDR1 is SGHRS, CDR2 YFSETQ. This CDR3 spans 14 amino acids. The CDR3 region has the DNA TGCGCCAGCAGCTTTAAGCAGGGTTCGGATGGCTACACCTTC. Protein: CASSFKQGSDGYTF.

This clone was observed a handful of times. The chain uses TRBV7-9 and TRBJ1-5; D gene unclear. Germline CDR1 SEHNR, CDR2 FQNEAQ (reference sequence). V dropped 5 bases and J dropped 2 bases, with 16 bases sitting between them. This CDR3 has 16 amino acids. CDR3 amino acids: CASSLHDITGNQPQHF. CDR3 nucleotide sequence: TGTGCCAGCAGCCTCCACGATATAACCGGCAATCAGCCCCAGCATTTT.

The chain carries TRBV28 and TRBJ1-5, with TRBD1 identical over 7 bases. Germline V lookup: CDR1 MDHEN, CDR2 SYDVKM. The CDR3 has 14 residues. The trim removed 6 bases at V and 3 bases at J, leaving 5 bases unmatched. The CDR3 nucleotides are TGTGCCAGCAGACTCGGACAGGCCAATCAGCCCCAGCATTTT. This codes for CASRLGQANQPQHF.

The chain joins TRBV5-1 to TRBJ1-1, with D possibly TRBD1 on 6 matching bases. The CDR3 totals 15 residues. Germline V gene data show CDR1 as SGHRS and CDR2 as YFSETQ. The ends were cut back, 4 bases at V and 1 base at J, with 14 bases in the middle. The DNA for the CDR3 is TGCGCCAGCAGCACCCCAACAGGGACGAACACTGAAGCTTTCTTT. Residues: CASSTPTGTNTEAFF.

CDR3 DNA sequence: TGTGCCAGCAGCCACGGAGAGGGCGGCGAGCAGTACTTC. It yields the protein CASSHGEGGEQYF. This sequence joins TRBV7-7 and TRBJ2-7, with D maybe TRBD2 (5 bases). Germline V gene lookup returns CDR1 SSHAT and CDR2 FNYEAQ (reference sequence). CDR3 size: 13 residues. V was shortened by 5 bases and J by 6 bases, with 14 bases between the two germline ends.

The chain combines TRBV18 with TRBJ2-3; D is ambiguous. Germline V gives CDR1 KGHSH, CDR2 LQKENI. CDR3 length: 13 residues. V lost 6 bases to trimming and J lost 4 bases, with 11 bases between them. The CDR3 DNA sequence: TGTGCCAGCTCTCTCACCCGACCAGATACGCAGTATTTT. This gives the protein CASSLTRPDTQYF.

The chain is built from TRBV2 and TRBJ1-1, with D unresolved. The CDR3 is 12 residues long. The germline V and J ends were trimmed by 6 bases and 2 bases, with 7 bases remaining between them. Looked up from germline, CDR1 is SNHLY and CDR2 is FYNNEI. The CDR3 sequence: CASRELNTEAFF. CDR3 sequence (DNA): TGTGCCAGCAGAGAACTTAACACTGAAGCTTTCTTT. Combining the CDR3 with reference TRBV2 and TRBJ1-1 gives the whole variable domain EPEVTQTPSHQVTQMGQEVILRCVPISNHLYFYWYRQILGQKVEFLVSFYNNEISEKSEIFDDQFSVERPDGSNFTLKIRSTKLEDSAMYFCASRELNTEAFFGQGTRLTVV.